This TCR beta chain was recorded in a study of blood T cell repertoires in COVID-19. Study-level information: The cDNA or gDNA used as material had been derived from T cells, B-cell-depleted T cells, or PBMCs.

Germline V CDR1 and CDR2: LNHDA, SQIVND (reference sequence). V lost 3 bases and J 2 bases, leaving 11 bases between the germline ends. The CDR3 spans 14 residues. In the study's own analysis: Reference gene primers were amplified, and this amplification served to estimate nucleated cell counts. TCRdb's table, derived via immunoSEQ multiplex PCR, lists solely in-frame clones and lacks some. That table furnishes V, J and clone size, whereas the DNA furnished D and trimming. Of 400,000 to 450,000 clones listed, 70% to 90% are singletons. Seattle-derived patients entered the study during active infection and were followed longitudinally.

The gene calls are TRBV19 and TRBJ2-7; D perhaps matches TRBD2 (7 bases). This sequence was found in a woman aged 40 to 50 with COVID-19, enrolled during active disease. The sequencing sample was made of peripheral blood. The CDR3, as DNA: TGTGCCAGTAGTATCCGGGGGGCCACCTACGAGCAGTACTTC. Residues: CASSIRGATYEQYF.